The rows below give T cell receptor beta chains drawn from one sample of a study of T cell repertoires in cytomegalovirus infection. No antigen has been assigned to these receptors. MiXCR, applied by TCRdb to the reads, yields one record per CDR3 protein. In the table there are some 590,000 distinct CDR3 sequences, just under 40% of which are singletons. Material: cultured PBMCs, obtained from culture after CMV antigen stimulation. The source is a human donor in good health (CMV status not recorded). Some clones in this sample may be carry-over from other donors' samples. Each CDR3 is given with its conserved first and last residue. D genes are given only for firm matches. Rows give clone size only sometimes, using once, few, many, or a class for an expanded clone.

NA,TRBV7-2,many,TRBJ2-3,CASSLALTDTQYF,TGTGCCAGCAGCTTAGCCCTCACAGATACGCAGTATTTT
NA,TRBV7-6,few,TRBJ1-5,CASSLAEAQTGSAQHF,TGTGCCAGCAGCTTAGCAGAAGCCCAAACCGGGTCCGCCCAGCATTTT
NA,TRBV6-6,NA,TRBJ2-3,CASSYSWQGGDTQYF,TGTGCCAGCAGTTACTCTTGGCAGGGAGGAGATACGCAGTATTTT
TRBD1,TRBV12-3/TRBV12-4,many,TRBJ1-3,CASRRQGGGNTIYF,TGTGCCAGCAGGAGACAGGGTGGTGGAAACACCATATATTTT
TRBD2,TRBV6-5,NA,TRBJ2-1,CASSYDSRGGSNEQFF,TGTGCCAGCAGTTACGATTCGCGGGGAGGGTCCAATGAGCAGTTCTTC
NA,TRBV2,NA,TRBJ2-1,CASSADTSSYNEQFF,TGTGCCAGCAGTGCAGACACCAGCTCCTACAATGAGCAGTTCTTC
NA,TRBV7-2,many,TRBJ1-1,CASSPALVRMEEAFF,TGTGCCAGCAGCCCAGCGTTAGTAAGGATGGAGGAAGCTTTCTTT
NA,TRBV6-5,few,TRBJ1-3,CASSYSDGFGNTIYF,TGTGCCAGCAGTTACTCGGACGGATTCGGAAACACCATATATTTT
TRBD2,TRBV12-3/TRBV12-4,NA,TRBJ2-1,CASSLPRGEAYNEQFF,TGTGCCAGCAGTCTACCCCGGGGGGAGGCTTACAATGAGCAGTTCTTC
TRBD1,TRBV4-1,NA,TRBJ1-1,CASSQDRPRQGRSTEAFF,TGCGCCAGCAGCCAAGATAGGCCCCGACAGGGGAGAAGCACTGAAGCTTTCTTT
TRBD1,TRBV19,NA,TRBJ1-2,CASSPTGGRSYTF,TGTGCCAGTAGTCCGACAGGGGGCCGAAGCTACACCTTC
TRBD2,TRBV7-6,NA,TRBJ2-3,CASSASSGGAFTQYF,TGTGCCAGCAGCGCATCTAGCGGGGGGGCCTTTACGCAGTATTTT
NA,TRBV11-3,few,TRBJ2-3,CASSLETGDTQYF,TGTGCCAGCAGCTTAGAGACGGGGGATACGCAGTATTTT
TRBD1,TRBV6-1,NA,TRBJ2-5,CASSKDRLQETQYF,TGTGCCAGCAGCAAGGACAGGCTTCAAGAGACCCAGTACTTC
NA,TRBV4-2,NA,TRBJ2-3,CASSHRDSTDTQYF,TGTGCCAGCAGCCACCGGGATAGCACAGATACGCAGTATTTT
NA,TRBV5-1,NA,TRBJ1-6,CASSLKGEIYNSPLHF,TGCGCCAGCAGTTTGAAAGGGGAAATCTATAATTCACCCCTCCACTTT
NA,TRBV6-6,NA,TRBJ2-2,CASSYSFTGELFF,TGTGCCAGCAGTTACTCCTTTACCGGGGAGCTGTTTTTT
TRBD1,TRBV10-3,once,TRBJ1-4,CAISDPGTATNEKLFF,TGTGCCATCAGTGACCCCGGGACAGCAACTAATGAAAAACTGTTTTTT
TRBD2,TRBV6-6,few,TRBJ2-3,CASITRESGAGDTQYF,TGTGCCAGCATCACTAGAGAAAGCGGGGCGGGGGATACGCAGTATTTT
TRBD2,TRBV11-2,few,TRBJ2-1,CASSLLTSGTTPYNEQFF,TGTGCCAGCAGCCTATTGACTAGCGGGACTACCCCCTACAATGAGCAGTTCTTC
NA,TRBV27,NA,TRBJ2-5,CASSDRAIGTQYF,TGTGCCAGCTCGGACCGCGCCATAGGGACCCAGTACTTC
NA,TRBV7-9,NA,TRBJ2-5,CASSFAAAGETQYF,TGTGCCAGCAGCTTTGCAGCGGCCGGGGAGACCCAGTACTTC
NA,TRBV6-1,few,TRBJ2-3,CASSEWPATSTDTQYF,TGTGCCAGCAGTGAATGGCCGGCTACTAGCACAGATACGCAGTATTTT
TRBD2,TRBV20-1,NA,TRBJ2-5,CSAGNPGLADETQYF,TGCAGTGCTGGTAATCCGGGACTAGCGGACGAGACCCAGTACTTC
NA,TRBV7-2,NA,TRBJ1-2,CASRGGGPNYGYTF,TGTGCCAGCCGGGGCGGGGGGCCCAACTATGGCTACACCTTC
NA,TRBV2,few,TRBJ1-5,CASRSPGSNQPQHF,TGTGCCAGCAGGTCCCCCGGTAGCAATCAGCCCCAGCATTTT
NA,TRBV7-3,NA,TRBJ2-3,CASTPRSYVQDTQYF,TGTGCCAGCACCCCGCGGAGTTATGTTCAAGATACGCAGTATTTT
TRBD1,TRBV12-3/TRBV12-4,few,TRBJ2-7,CASSTGGIYEQYF,TGTGCCAGCAGCACAGGGGGGATATACGAGCAGTACTTC
TRBD2,TRBV25-1,NA,TRBJ2-1,CASSRFGGGVREQFF,TGTGCCAGCAGTCGTTTTGGCGGGGGGGTCAGGGAGCAGTTCTTC
NA,TRBV7-8,many,TRBJ1-1,CASSVTAPTEAFF,TGTGCCAGCAGCGTGACAGCTCCCACTGAAGCTTTCTTT
NA,TRBV23-1,NA,TRBJ2-6,CASSQKLGRGSGANVLTF,TGCGCCAGCAGTCAAAAACTAGGCCGGGGCTCTGGGGCCAACGTCCTGACTTTC
NA,TRBV6-1,NA,TRBJ1-3,CASSETGTAGNTIYF,TGTGCCAGCAGCGAAACCGGGACGGCTGGAAACACCATATATTTT
NA,TRBV5-8,few,TRBJ1-4,CASSYGQSAIDEKLFF,TGTGCCAGCAGCTACGGACAGTCCGCGATTGATGAAAAACTGTTTTTT
NA,TRBV4-1,few,TRBJ2-2,CASSQATADTGELFF,TGCGCCAGCAGCCAAGCGACAGCGGACACCGGGGAGCTGTTTTTT
NA,TRBV11-2,NA,TRBJ1-1,CASSLDRQTEAFF,TGTGCCAGCAGCTTAGACCGACAGACTGAAGCTTTCTTT
TRBD1,TRBV11-2,few,TRBJ2-3,CASSRNRGDTQYF,TGTGCCAGCAGTCGTAACAGGGGAGATACGCAGTATTTT
TRBD2,TRBV5-1,few,TRBJ2-5,CASSPGGDGTQYF,TGCGCCAGCAGCCCCGGGGGGGATGGGACCCAGTACTTC
TRBD2,TRBV11-3,NA,TRBJ2-3,CASSYGTSGMTDTQYF,TGTGCCAGCAGCTACGGGACTAGCGGGATGACAGATACGCAGTATTTT
TRBD2,TRBV7-9,NA,TRBJ2-5,CASSLASGGLQETQYF,TGTGCCAGCAGCTTAGCTAGCGGGGGCCTCCAAGAGACCCAGTACTTC
TRBD1,TRBV5-6,NA,TRBJ1-1,CASSLYRGTEAFF,TGTGCCAGCAGCTTGTACAGGGGGACTGAAGCTTTCTTT
NA,TRBV14,NA,TRBJ2-7,CASSQDLALEQYF,TGTGCCAGCAGCCAAGATCTTGCTCTCGAGCAGTACTTC
TRBD1,TRBV29-1,NA,TRBJ1-1,CSVEEQGANTEAFF,TGCAGCGTTGAGGAACAGGGGGCAAACACTGAAGCTTTCTTT
NA,TRBV7-2,few,TRBJ2-7,CASSLEAGIYSYEQYF,TGTGCCAGCAGCTTAGAGGCCGGGATTTACTCCTACGAGCAGTACTTC
TRBD1,TRBV5-6,NA,TRBJ2-3,CASSSGTGAPDTQYF,TGTGCCAGCAGTTCCGGGACAGGGGCTCCAGATACGCAGTATTTT
NA,TRBV7-9,NA,TRBJ1-1,CASSFVAGAEAFF,TGTGCCAGCAGCTTCGTAGCGGGGGCTGAAGCTTTCTTT
NA,TRBV10-2,NA,TRBJ1-3,CASSESRPGQTGNTIYF,TGCGCCAGCAGTGAGTCTCGACCGGGCCAAACCGGAAACACCATATATTTT
NA,TRBV7-6,NA,TRBJ1-1,CASSLRVNTDAFF,TGTGCCAGCAGCTTACGGGTGAACACTGACGCTTTCTTT
NA,TRBV7-2,NA,TRBJ1-2,CASSLLAGPRQGYTF,TGTGCCAGCAGCTTATTGGCTGGACCAAGGCAAGGCTACACCTTC